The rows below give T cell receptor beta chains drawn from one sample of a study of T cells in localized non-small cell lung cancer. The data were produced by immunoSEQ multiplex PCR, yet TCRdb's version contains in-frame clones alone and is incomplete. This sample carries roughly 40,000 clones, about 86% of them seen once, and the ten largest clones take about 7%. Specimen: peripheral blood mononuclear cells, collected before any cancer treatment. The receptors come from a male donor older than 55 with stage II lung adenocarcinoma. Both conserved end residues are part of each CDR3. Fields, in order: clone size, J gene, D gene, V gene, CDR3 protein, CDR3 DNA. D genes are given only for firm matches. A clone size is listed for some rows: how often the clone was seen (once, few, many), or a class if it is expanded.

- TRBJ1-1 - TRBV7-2 CASSLGGRSTEAFF TGTGCCAGCAGCTTGGGGGGCAGGAGCACTGAAGCTTTCTTT
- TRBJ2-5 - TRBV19 CASSIGMLPQGETQYF TGTGCCAGTAGTATAGGCATGCTCCCGCAGGGCGAGACCCAGTACTTC
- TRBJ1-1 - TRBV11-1 CASSRFQGLEAFF TGTGCCAGCAGCCGTTTTCAGGGATTGGAAGCTTTCTTT
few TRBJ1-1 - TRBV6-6 CASSLPQDREAFF TGTGCCAGCAGTTTACCCCAGGACCGTGAAGCTTTCTTT
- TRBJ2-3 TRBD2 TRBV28 CASSLLTQGLLNTDTQYF TGTGCCAGCAGTTTATTGACTCAGGGACTACTAAACACAGATACGCAGTATTTT
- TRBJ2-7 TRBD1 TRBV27 CASSLSGGATRRF TGTGCCAGCAGTTTATCAGGGGGCGCTACAAGGAGATTC
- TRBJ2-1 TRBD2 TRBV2 CASSVKREAIEQFF TGTGCCAGCAGTGTCAAGCGGGAGGCGATTGAGCAGTTCTTC
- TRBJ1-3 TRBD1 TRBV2 CASSWTGNANTIYF TGTGCCAGCAGCTGGACAGGGAACGCGAACACCATATATTTT
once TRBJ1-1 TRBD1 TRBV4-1 CASSLDSFDRGRMNTEAFF TGCGCCAGCAGCCTAGACTCGTTCGACAGGGGGCGCATGAACACTGAAGCTTTCTTT
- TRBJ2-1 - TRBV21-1 CASFPTSGSHNEQFF TGTGCCAGCTTCCCGACTAGCGGGAGCCATAATGAGCAGTTCTTC
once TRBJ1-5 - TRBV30 CAWSGDRGQPQHF TGTGCCTGGAGTGGGGATAGGGGTCAGCCCCAGCATTTT
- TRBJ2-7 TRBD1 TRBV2 CASKGATGEQYF TGTGCCAGCAAGGGGGCCACCGGGGAGCAGTACTTC
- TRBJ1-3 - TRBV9 CASSPRLDGNTIYF TGTGCCAGCAGCCCCAGACTTGACGGAAACACCATATATTTT
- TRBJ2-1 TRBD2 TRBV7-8 CASTKAGFSYNEQFF TGTGCCAGCACTAAAGCGGGATTCTCCTACAATGAGCAGTTCTTC
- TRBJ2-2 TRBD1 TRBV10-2 CASRQGATGELFF TGCGCCAGCAGGCAGGGGGCTACCGGGGAGCTGTTTTTT
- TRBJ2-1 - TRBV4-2 CASSQAGTGSEQFF TGTGCCAGCAGCCAAGCGGGGACTGGGAGTGAGCAGTTCTTC
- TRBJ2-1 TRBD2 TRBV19 CASSIDAGGPSEQFF TGTGCCAGTAGTATTGACGCGGGAGGGCCCAGTGAGCAGTTCTTC
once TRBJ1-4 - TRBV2 CASKKAREEKLFF TGTGCCAGCAAAAAGGCCAGGGAAGAAAAACTGTTTTTT
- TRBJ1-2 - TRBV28 CASRWESTGGYTF TGTGCCAGCAGGTGGGAGAGCACGGGTGGCTACACCTTC
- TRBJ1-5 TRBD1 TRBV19 CASAGGAGQPQHF TGTGCCAGCGCAGGGGGCGCGGGTCAGCCCCAGCATTTT
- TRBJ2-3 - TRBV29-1 CSVDHPLGTDTQYF TGCAGCGTTGACCACCCGCTGGGCACAGATACGCAGTATTTT
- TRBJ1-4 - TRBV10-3 CAISEAKGGRGEKLFF TGTGCCATCAGTGAGGCTAAAGGGGGAAGGGGTGAAAAACTGTTTTTT
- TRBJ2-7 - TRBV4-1 CASSQAPTISYEQYF TGCGCCAGCAGCCAAGCCCCTACGATTTCCTACGAGCAGTACTTC
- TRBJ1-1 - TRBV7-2 CASSRKSGTVNTEAFF TGTGCCAGCAGCAGAAAATCCGGGACGGTGAACACTGAAGCTTTCTTT
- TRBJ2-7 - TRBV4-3 CASSDFYEQYF TGCGCCAGCAGCGACTTCTACGAGCAGTACTTC
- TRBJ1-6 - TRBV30 CAWSQGVVESPLHF TGTGCCTGGAGTCAAGGGGTTGTAGAGTCACCCCTCCACTTT
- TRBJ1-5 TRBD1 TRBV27 CASSPRQGNQPQHF TGTGCCAGCAGCCCCCGACAGGGTAATCAGCCCCAGCATTTT
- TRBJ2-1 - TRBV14 CASSPDRTYSNEQFF TGTGCCAGCAGCCCAGATAGGACATATTCCAATGAGCAGTTCTTC
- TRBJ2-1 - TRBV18 CASSVATSYNEQFF TGTGCCAGCTCCGTGGCCACCTCCTACAATGAGCAGTTCTTC
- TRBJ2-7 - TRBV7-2 CASSLEGGDKQYF TGTGCCAGCAGCTTAGAAGGGGGAGACAAGCAGTACTTC
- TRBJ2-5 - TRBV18 CASSPFGQQETQYF TGTGCCAGCTCACCTTTTGGACAGCAAGAGACCCAGTACTTC
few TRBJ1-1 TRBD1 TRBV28 CASRTGASLEAFF TGTGCCAGCAGGACAGGGGCCAGTCTTGAAGCTTTCTTT
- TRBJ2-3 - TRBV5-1 CASSVGPSPDTQYF TGCGCCAGCAGCGTGGGACCTTCCCCCGATACGCAGTATTTT
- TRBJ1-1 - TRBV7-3 CASSLMGSGVNTEAFF TGTGCCAGCAGCTTAATGGGCTCCGGGGTGAACACTGAAGCTTTCTTT
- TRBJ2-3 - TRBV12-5 CASALRDTQYF TGTGCTAGTGCCCTCCGGGATACGCAGTATTTT
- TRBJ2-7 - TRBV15 CATSRGRTGRLYEQYF TGTGCCACCAGCAGAGGAAGAACAGGGCGCCTCTACGAGCAGTACTTC
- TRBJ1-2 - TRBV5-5 CASSFLLLSLGSYTF TGTGCCAGCAGCTTTTTACTGTTAAGCCTAGGGAGCTACACCTTC
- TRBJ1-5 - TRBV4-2 CASSQDMKRSSQPQHF TGTGCCAGCAGCCAAGATATGAAACGGTCGAGTCAGCCCCAGCATTTT
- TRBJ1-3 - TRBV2 CASSISRSGNTIYF TGTGCCAGCAGCATCTCCCGATCGGGAAACACCATATATTTT
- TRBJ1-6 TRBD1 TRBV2 CASRGQVGPNSPLHF TGTGCCAGCAGGGGACAGGTCGGCCCCAATTCACCCCTCCACTTT
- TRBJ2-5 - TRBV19 CASSRGWETQYF TGTGCCAGTAGCCGAGGTTGGGAGACCCAGTACTTC
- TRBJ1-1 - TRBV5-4 CASNEAGQRNTEAFF TGTGCCAGCAACGAGGCCGGACAGAGGAACACTGAAGCTTTCTTT
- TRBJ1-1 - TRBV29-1 CSVEGQGWMNTEAFF TGCAGCGTTGAAGGGCAGGGTTGGATGAACACTGAAGCTTTCTTT
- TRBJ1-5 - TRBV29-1 CSVLQGSNQPQHF TGCAGCGTTCTACAGGGTAGCAATCAGCCCCAGCATTTT
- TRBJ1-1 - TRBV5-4 CASSPGTVNTEAFF TGTGCCAGCAGTCCCGGGACGGTGAACACTGAAGCTTTCTTT
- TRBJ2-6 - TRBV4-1 CASSQNSGANVLTF TGCGCCAGCAGCCAGAACTCTGGGGCCAACGTCCTGACTTTC
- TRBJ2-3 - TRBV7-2 CASSFDSGYTDTQYF TGTGCCAGCAGCTTCGATAGCGGCTACACAGATACGCAGTATTTT
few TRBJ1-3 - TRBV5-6 CASSLQGVKNTIYF TGTGCCAGCAGCTTACAAGGGGTCAAAAACACCATATATTTT
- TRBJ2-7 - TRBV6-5 CASSYKQGGGEQYF TGTGCCAGCAGTTACAAACAGGGTGGCGGGGAGCAGTACTTC
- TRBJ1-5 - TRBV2 CAGRGASNQPQHF TGTGCCGGGCGGGGTGCTAGCAATCAGCCCCAGCATTTT